The 30 T cell receptor gamma chains below come from one sample, sequenced in a study of γδ T cells in repeated Plasmodium falciparum infection. TCRdb re-called the multiplex PCR reads using CATT. The sample holds 25,000 to 35,000 gamma-chain clones, about 1.5% seen once. Vgamma9/Vdelta2+ and Vdelta2-negative gammadelta T cells were flow-sorted from PBMC for bulk sequencing. Source material: gamma-delta T cells from blood. The origin of the receptors is a pool of human donors (malaria-infected and uninfected, not separated).

This clone was detected ten times or more. The protein that TCRdb holds for this DNA derives from a much larger clone and differs from the translated DNA at residue 5, which likely indicates a read error; the protein shown here is translated from the DNA. This chain uses TRGV8 with TRGJ1 or TRGJ2. No J segment appears in TCRdb, so it was assigned here by matching the sequence to germline. Losses at the gene ends were 5 bases for V and 0 bases for J; bases not matched to a gene: 10. CDR1 and CDR2 (germline): VENAVY, YDSYNSRV. The CDR3 sequence is 15 residues long. Here the CDR3 DNA reads TGTGCCACCTGGGCCCCCACGCGGAATTATTATAAGAAACTCTTT. This sequence encodes CATWAPTRNYYKKLF.

A note on this clone: TCRdb records a much larger clone's protein for this DNA, with a difference at residue 8 that likely arises from a read error; the protein given is the translation of the DNA. The sample carries other DNA sequences with the same CDR3. The chain combines TRGV8 with TRGJ1 or TRGJ2. The J gene was not available in TCRdb and was assigned here by matching the DNA to germline segments. The CDR3 length is 11 residues. After removal of 1 base from V and 12 bases from J, the junction contained 6 bases not matched to a gene. Germline assignment: CDR1 VENAVY and CDR2 YDSYNSRV. CDR3: CATWDSDRKLF. CDR3 nucleotide sequence: TGTGCCACCTGGGATAGTGATAGGAAACTCTTT.

This clone was counted many times. The mismatch at residue 14 between this DNA's translation and the TCRdb protein of a much larger clone likely reflects a read error; the protein shown is translated from the DNA. V usage is TRGV9 and J usage is TRGJ1 or TRGJ2. Germline CDR1 and CDR2: GITISATS and ISYDGTV (reference sequence). The CDR3 spans 16 residues. CDR3 coding DNA: TGTGCCTTGTGGGAGGTGCACAATGGCGAAAATTATAAGAGACTCTTT. It is translated as CALWEVHNGENYKRLF.

This clone was detected ten times or more. The amino acid sequence in TCRdb belongs to a much larger clone and departs from this DNA's translation at residue 9, likely a sequencing read error; the sequence shown is translated from the DNA. The V call is TRGV9, the J call TRGJP. Here the J gene was assigned by germline matching of the DNA, as TCRdb has none. J gave up 11 bases and V 1 base, and 8 bases lay outside the gene matches. Germline values: CDR1 GITISATS, CDR2 ISYDGTV (reference sequence). CDR3 size: 16 residues. The CDR3 bases are TGTGCCTTGTGGGAGGTAAAGGAGGTGGGCAAAAAAATCAAGGTATTT. This codes for CALWEVKEVGKKIKVF.

The table lists this clone with a few counts. A read error likely explains why the TCRdb protein, taken from a much larger clone, differs from this DNA's translation at residue 10; the protein shown is translated from the DNA. The chain joins TRGV9 to TRGJP1. The J gene is absent in TCRdb and was assigned here via DNA matching to germline. The CDR3 runs 13 residues. Germline V gives CDR1 GITISATS, CDR2 ISYDGTV (reference sequence). CDR3 residues: CALWEIRGWSKIF. The CDR3 nucleotides read TGTGCCTTGTGGGAGATACGTGGTTGGTCCAAGATATTT.

On this clone itself: The protein in TCRdb stems from a much larger clone and differs at residue 5 from this DNA's translation, likely a read error; here the protein is translated from the DNA. The chain is built from TRGV9 and TRGJP. No J segment appears in TCRdb, so it was assigned here by matching the sequence to germline. This CDR3 comprises 17 residues. Germline V gene sequence: CDR1 GITISATS, CDR2 ISYDGTV (reference sequence). In DNA form, the CDR3 reads TGTGCCTTGTGGGGGGTGAGGAGGGAGTTGGGCAAAAAAATCAAGGTATTT. It translates to CALWGVRRELGKKIKVF.

In this sample, this clone turned up many times. The protein in TCRdb stems from a much larger clone and differs at residue 11 from this DNA's translation, likely a read error; here the protein is translated from the DNA. The V gene is TRGV2, the J gene TRGJ1 or TRGJ2. There are 13 residues in the CDR3. Germline V gives CDR1 EGSNGY, CDR2 YDSYNSKV. CDR3 sequence reads: CATWDGNYYKELF. Here the CDR3 DNA reads TGTGCCACCTGGGACGGGAATTATTATAAGGAACTCTTT.

This clone was detected only a few times. This likely stems from a read error, as it lies one base from a far larger clone. The chain uses TRGV9 and TRGJP1. The J gene, not given by TCRdb, was assigned here from a germline match of the nucleotide sequence. The germline gives CDR1 GITISATS, CDR2 ISYDGTV (reference sequence). This CDR3 spans 14 amino acids. The CDR3, as DNA: TGTGCCTTGTGGGCGAATACCACTGGCTGGTTCAAGATATTT. Amino acid sequence: CALWANTTGWFKIF.

This clone was detected many times. The chain joins TRGV2 to TRGJ1 or TRGJ2. V was clipped by 3 bases and J by 3 bases; unmatched bases: 5. The CDR3 is 13 amino acids. Germline CDR1 is EGSNGY and CDR2 is YDSYNSKV. The CDR3 sequence is CATWDCCYYKKLF. The CDR3 bases are TGTGCCACCTGGGACTGTTGTTATTATAAGAAACTCTTT.

The sample holds many counts of this clone. TCRdb lists the protein of a much larger clone for this DNA, which differs at residue 12, so this is likely a read error; the protein given here is translated from the DNA itself. The chain is built from TRGV9 and TRGJP. In germline, CDR1 is GITISATS, CDR2 ISYDGTV (reference sequence). The CDR3 is 17 amino acids. The CDR3 DNA reads as TGTGCCTTGTGGGAGGCACGTCAAGAGTTGGGCATAAAAATCAAGGTATTT. Translating it yields CALWEARQELGIKIKVF.

This clone was recorded at least ten times. The chain links TRGV4 to TRGJP2. The J gene, not given by TCRdb, was assigned here from a germline match of the nucleotide sequence. CDR3 length equals 21 residues. V gave up 3 bases and J gave up 0 bases; unmatched junction bases: 22. In germline, CDR1 is EGSTGY, CDR2 YDSYTSSV. CDR3 sequence (DNA): TGTGCCACCTGGGATCCGGTCACCAATAACCAAATATATAGTAGTGATTGGATCAAGACGTTT. As protein: CATWDPVTNNQIYSSDWIKTF.

As for this clone: A read error likely explains why the TCRdb protein, taken from a much larger clone, differs from this DNA's translation at residue 5; the protein shown is translated from the DNA. The chain links TRGV2 to TRGJ1 or TRGJ2. The J gene is absent in TCRdb and was assigned here via DNA matching to germline. Germline V CDR1 and CDR2: EGSNGY, YDSYNSKV. This CDR3 is 13 amino acids long. CDR3 bases: TGTGCCACCTGGGGCGGGCCTGAGCATAAGAAACTCTTT. Amino acid sequence: CATWGGPEHKKLF.

As for this clone: This likely stems from a read error, as it lies one base from a far larger clone. The sample holds other DNA sequences that translate to the same CDR3. The chain has TRGV9 and TRGJP. As TCRdb names no J gene, one was assigned here on the basis of a DNA match to germline. The CDR3 sequence is 18 residues long. CDR1 and CDR2 from the germline V gene are GITISATS and ISYDGTV (reference sequence). The CDR3 here is CALWDLQEVVLGKKIKVF. The CDR3 DNA is TGTGCCTTATGGGACCTGCAAGAGGTAGTGTTGGGCAAAAAAATCAAGGTATTT.

In this sample, this clone turned up a few times. The protein given by TCRdb reflects a much larger clone and differs at residue 6 from this DNA's translation, likely from a read error; the protein shown is the DNA's translation. The rearrangement links TRGV9 to TRGJ1 or TRGJ2. No J segment appears in TCRdb, so it was assigned here by matching the sequence to germline. The V segment lost 2 bases and the J segment 0 bases; nucleotides outside the gene matches: 13. The CDR3 contains 17 residues. Germline assignment: CDR1 GITISATS and CDR2 ISYDGTV (reference sequence). The CDR3 DNA reads TGTGCCTTGTGGGAGGCGGACTTCAGACCGAATTATTATAAGAAACTCTTT. Protein: CALWEADFRPNYYKKLF.

Notes on this clone: The protein held in TCRdb is that of a much larger clone and does not match this DNA's translation at residues 7 and 8, likely because of a read error; the protein shown is translated from the DNA. Other DNA sequences of this sample code for an identical CDR3. The gene calls are TRGV4 and TRGJ1 or TRGJ2. No J segment appears in TCRdb, so it was assigned here by matching the sequence to germline. The V segment lost 0 bases and the J segment 7 bases; nucleotides outside the gene matches: 6. The CDR3 is made up of 13 amino acids. Germline lookup yields CDR1 EGSTGY and CDR2 YDSYTSSV. This CDR3 reads CATWDGLGYKKLF. The DNA for the CDR3 is TGTGCCACCTGGGATGGGTTGGGGTATAAGAAACTCTTT.

A remark on this clone: TCRdb's protein, taken from a much larger clone, differs from this DNA's translation at residue 9, likely owing to a read error; the protein displayed comes from the DNA. The chain employs TRGV9 and TRGJP. No J gene was available from TCRdb, and it was assigned here by a germline match of the DNA. The V and J ends lost 3 bases and 6 bases, in that order; junction bases with no gene match: 11. This CDR3 is built from 18 residues. Germline assignment: CDR1 GITISATS and CDR2 ISYDGTV (reference sequence). The CDR3 coding sequence is TGTGCCTTGTGGGAGACCCATCAGCGAGAGTTGGGCAAAAAAATCAAGGTATTT. Translating gives CALWETHQRELGKKIKVF.

Of note for this clone: A far larger clone is only one base removed, so a read error is likely. Other DNA sequences of this sample code for an identical CDR3. CDR3 sequence (DNA): TGTGCCACCTGGGAGCCCTGGTATTATAAGAAGCTCTTT. Its translation: CATWEPWYYKKLF. Here the V gene is TRGV8, but the J gene went uncalled. The V gene's germline CDR1 is VENAVY and CDR2 YDSYNSRV. The CDR3 length is 13 residues.

Comments on this clone: A much bigger clone sits one base away, suggesting this may be a read error. The rearrangement links TRGV4 to TRGJ1 or TRGJ2. The CDR3 has 14 residues. Germline loops: CDR1 EGSTGY, CDR2 YDSYTSSV. As DNA, the CDR3 is TGTGCCACCTGGGATGGCATGGATTATTATATGAAACTCTTT. As protein: CATWDGMDYYMKLF.

This clone was observed a few times. TCRdb shows a much larger clone's protein in place of this DNA's translation, and the two differ at residue 13, likely through a read error; the protein shown is translated from the DNA. Other DNA sequences in this specimen translate into the identical CDR3. This chain connects TRGV9 to TRGJP. The J gene is not listed in TCRdb, so it was assigned here from a DNA match to germline. The CDR3 spans 18 residues. The germline CDR1 and CDR2 sequences are GITISATS and ISYDGTV (reference sequence). CDR3 sequence: CALWDLQEVVLGEKIKVF. CDR3 DNA sequence: TGCGCCTTGTGGGACCTGCAAGAGGTAGTGTTGGGCGAAAAAATCAAGGTATTT.

In regard to this clone: This probably arose from a read error, given a far larger clone one base away. The sample carries other DNA sequences with the same CDR3. This chain connects TRGV9 to TRGJ1 or TRGJ2. The J gene comes from matching the DNA to germline here; TCRdb lacks it. The junction had 9 bases not matched to a gene; V was cut back by 3 bases and J by 4 bases. CDR1 GITISATS and CDR2 ISYDGTV come from the germline V gene (reference sequence). There are 14 residues in the CDR3. The chain's CDR3 is CALWEPSNYYKKLF. CDR3 bases: TGTGCCTTGTGGGAGCCGTCGAACTATTATAAGAAACTCTTT.

This clone has just a few counts. A read error likely explains why the TCRdb protein, taken from a much larger clone, differs from this DNA's translation at residues 5 and 9; the protein shown is translated from the DNA. The CDR3 nucleotides read TGTGCCACCTGGGGCGGGAAGGGCGGTAAGAAACTCTTT. This codes for CATWGGKGGKKLF. V is TRGV2 and J is TRGJ1 or TRGJ2. Germline loops: CDR1 EGSNGY, CDR2 YDSYNSKV. The CDR3 spans 13 residues.

This clone was seen a handful of times. A far larger clone is one base from this, pointing to a likely read error. This same CDR3 is encoded by further DNA sequences in the sample. CDR3 nucleotides: TGTGCCTTATGGGAGGCTCAATCCCCACAGTTGGGCAAAAAAATCAAGGTATTT. Translation gives CALWEAQSPQLGKKIKVF. This chain connects TRGV9 to TRGJP. The J gene, not given by TCRdb, was assigned here from a germline match of the nucleotide sequence. Germline loops: CDR1 GITISATS, CDR2 ISYDGTV (reference sequence). The length of the CDR3 is 18 residues.

Comment on this clone: This likely stems from a read error, as it lies one base from a far larger clone. In the same sample, other DNA sequences code for this CDR3. The rearrangement joins TRGV4 to TRGJ1 or TRGJ2. TCRdb records no J gene; here it was assigned by comparing the DNA to germline. Germline CDR1 EGSTGY, CDR2 YDSYTSSV. Trimming cost V 1 base and J 10 bases; bases outside gene matches: 10. There are 13 residues in the CDR3. The CDR3: CATWDGPPGKKLF. Written as DNA, the CDR3 is TGTGCCACCTGGGATGGACCCCCGGGGAAGAAACTCTTT.

This clone has more than one count but fewer than ten. With a far larger clone one base away, a read error is the likely cause. Different DNA sequences within this sample yield the same CDR3. The genes are TRGV9 and TRGJ1 or TRGJ2. The J gene, left out of TCRdb, was set here by checking the DNA against germline. The CDR3 covers 14 residues. The J segment lost 7 bases and the V segment lost 1 base, leaving 10 bases of the junction unmatched. CDR1 and CDR2 from the germline V gene are GITISATS and ISYDGTV (reference sequence). The CDR3 region is CALWEVQPYYKKLF. CDR3 DNA: TGTGCCTTGTGGGAGGTCCAGCCGTACTATAAGAAACTCTTT.

This clone was counted ten times or more. A single base is all that separates this from a far larger clone, so a read error is likely. The same CDR3 also results from other DNA sequences found in this sample. The chain employs TRGV9 and TRGJP. As TCRdb names no J gene, one was assigned here on the basis of a DNA match to germline. The germline CDR1 and CDR2 sequences are GITISATS and ISYDGTV (reference sequence). The CDR3 extends over 17 amino acids. The CDR3 region has the DNA TGTGCCCTGTGGGAGGTGCAACTGGAGTTGGGCAAAAAAATCAAGGTATTT. The encoded protein is CALWEVQLELGKKIKVF.

Concerning this clone: The protein recorded in TCRdb matches a much larger clone and deviates from this DNA's translation at residue 3, suggesting a read error; the protein here is obtained by translating the DNA. The chain is built from TRGV3 and TRGJ1 or TRGJ2. Assignment of the J gene here rests on matching the DNA to germline, because TCRdb gives none. The CDR3 is 13 amino acids. Germline CDR1 VTNTFY, CDR2 YDVSTARD (reference sequence). CDR3 bases: TGTGCCATCTGGTACCCCCATTATTATAAGAAACTCTTT. This translates into CAIWYPHYYKKLF.

This clone has just a few counts. A read error is likely here: a far larger clone is one base away. Other DNA sequences of this sample code for an identical CDR3. The rearrangement links TRGV2 to TRGJ1 or TRGJ2. The J gene, missing from TCRdb, was assigned here through DNA to germline matching. Germline assignment: CDR1 EGSNGY and CDR2 YDSYNSKV. The CDR3 has 12 residues. CDR3 DNA: TGCGCCACCTGGGACGGGGAGGTAAAGAAACTCTTT. This gives the protein CATWDGEVKKLF.

There are a few counts of this clone. For this DNA, TCRdb reports the protein of a much larger clone, which diverges at residue 8, most likely from a read error; the protein presented here is translated directly from the DNA. The rearrangement uses TRGV9 and TRGJ1 or TRGJ2. Trimming at V came to 2 bases and at J to 5 bases, leaving 6 bases not matched to a gene. This CDR3 is 13 amino acids long. CDR1 and CDR2 (germline): GITISATS, ISYDGTV (reference sequence). Here the CDR3 reads CALWEAGHYKKLF. The CDR3 DNA sequence: TGTGCCTTGTGGGAGGCAGGGCATTATAAGAAACTCTTT.

Comments on this clone: TCRdb attributes to this sequence the protein of a much larger clone, which differs from the DNA translation at residue 9; a read error is likely, and the protein displayed is translated from the DNA. The chain carries TRGV4 and TRGJP2. The CDR3 loop spans 14 amino acids. Germline CDR1 is EGSTGY and CDR2 is YDSYTSSV. J lost 11 bases, V lost 0 bases, and 9 bases had no gene match. In DNA form, the CDR3 reads TGTGCCACCTGGGATGGGCCAGGAGAATGGATCAAGACGTTT. It encodes CATWDGPGEWIKTF.

This clone was recorded many times. This rearrangement joins TRGV2 to TRGJ1 or TRGJ2. The CDR3 contains 11 residues. Germline CDR1 and CDR2: EGSNGY and YDSYNSKV. J gave up 11 bases and V 0 bases, and 4 bases lay outside the gene matches. Here the CDR3 DNA reads TGTGCCACCTGGGACGGGCATCAGAAACTCTTT. Amino acids: CATWDGHQKLF.